Shown below are 15 T cell receptor beta chains from a single sample sequenced in a study of T cells in Graves' hyperthyroidism and ophthalmopathy. Amplification of TCR beta CDR3 regions was performed using RNA transcripts as template. The primer set for the first-round RT-PCR of the TCR CDR3 was HTBI. One entry per CDR3 protein, called by TCRdb with MiXCR from the multiplex PCR reads. The table records approximately 870,000 distinct CDR3 sequences, roughly 37% of them present only once. The sequencing input was blood. These receptors were collected from a man between 18 and 35 years old with Graves' hyperthyroidism.

In its sample, this clonotype was seen many times. This rearrangement joins TRBV25-1 to TRBJ2-5; 8 bases match TRBD1. This CDR3 contains 14 residues. Germline values: CDR1 MGHDK, CDR2 SYGVNS. V lost 3 bases and J lost 6; bases outside the gene matches: 6. The CDR3 sequence is CASSDYGQGQTQYF. As DNA, the CDR3 is TGTGCCAGCAGTGACTATGGACAGGGTCAGACCCAGTACTTC.

This clonotype was observed once. The chain is built from TRBV19 and TRBJ1-1; the D is unclear. The CDR3 is made up of 14 amino acids. Between the trimmed V and J ends, which lost 1 base and 1 base, there was a span of 7 bases. CDR1 and CDR2 (germline): LNHDA, SQIVND (reference sequence). In nucleotides, the CDR3 is TGTGCCAGTAGTATAGTGGCAGGGAACACTGAAGCTTTCTTT. It codes for CASSIVAGNTEAFF.

The rearrangement links TRBV2 to TRBJ2-7; TRBD2 is a possible D gene (5 bases). From germline, CDR1 is SNHLY and CDR2 FYNNEI. The CDR3 runs 11 residues. Trimming cost V 8 bases and J 6 bases, with 11 bases left between them. This chain's CDR3 is CASLARGEQYF. The CDR3 nucleotides are TGTGCCAGCTTGGCTCGGGGCGAGCAGTACTTC.

This clonotype was counted only a few times. Sequence at one end of the junction differs from germline and may be a read error. V and J are TRBV25-1 and TRBJ2-5, with a possible D match to TRBD1 (6 bases). The CDR3 consists of 12 residues. Per the germline V gene, CDR1 is MGHDK and CDR2 is SYGVNS. The CDR3 bases are TGTGCTAGCAGTAACAGGGAAGAGACCCAGTACTTC. It codes for CASSNREETQYF.

This clonotype was detected many times. The chain employs TRBV19 and TRBJ2-7, with D unclear. The CDR3 consists of 13 residues. Germline values: CDR1 LNHDA, CDR2 SQIVND (reference sequence). Trimming took off 1 base at V and 2 bases at J, with 6 bases between the two ends. The CDR3 bases are TGTGCCAGTAGTATAGGCGGAGCCTACGAGCAGTACTTC. Protein: CASSIGGAYEQYF.

This chain joins TRBV7-2 and TRBJ2-7, with D possibly matching TRBD1 (5 bases). Germline CDR1 and CDR2: SGHTA and FQGNSA. V lost 5 bases, J lost 4 bases, and 21 bases lay in between. The CDR3 sequence is 16 residues long. DNA for the CDR3: TGTGCCAGCAGCCCCCGTTATGGGGCAGGGAAGTACGAGCAGTACTTC. This encodes CASSPRYGAGKYEQYF.

To note about this clonotype: A single base separates this from a much larger clone, so it may be a read error. The V call is TRBV10-2, the J call TRBJ2-7; D unclear. The CDR3 totals 14 residues. Trimming took off 3 bases at V and 2 bases at J, with 11 bases between the two ends. Germline CDR1 and CDR2: WSHSY and SAAADI. CDR3 in DNA: TGCGCCAGCAGTGAAACCCTGGCCACCTACGAGCAGTACTTC. Translation: CASSETLATYEQYF.

Only one count was recorded for this clonotype. The chain recombines TRBV19 with TRBJ1-5; D is unresolved. The germline gives CDR1 LNHDA, CDR2 SQIVND (reference sequence). V gave up 3 bases and J gave up 5 bases, with 8 bases separating them. The CDR3 loop spans 13 amino acids. The CDR3 bases are TGTGCCAGTAGTATCCGGAGGTATCAGCCCCAGCATTTT. This codes for CASSIRRYQPQHF.

This clonotype has only a few counts. The chain recombines TRBV19 with TRBJ2-7; TRBD2 matches 10 bases. This CDR3 is 16 amino acids long. In germline, CDR1 is LNHDA, CDR2 SQIVND (reference sequence). With V trimmed by 4 bases and J by 3 bases, 9 bases remained unmatched. CDR3 sequence (DNA): TGTGCCAGTAGTACCGATAGCGGGAGGTTAATCTACGAGCAGTACTTC. It specifies CASSTDSGRLIYEQYF.

The J gene is TRBJ2-7, the V gene TRBV9; the D is unclear. Germline-derived CDR1 and CDR2 are SGDLS and YYNGEE. The CDR3 totals 15 residues. Trimming took off 0 bases at V and 2 bases at J, with 12 bases between the two ends. The CDR3 spells CASSVGVAPAYEQYF. CDR3 in DNA: TGTGCCAGCAGCGTAGGAGTGGCACCTGCCTACGAGCAGTACTTC.

This sequence joins TRBV5-1 and TRBJ1-1, with no clear D. The CDR3 has 14 residues. Germline V CDR1 and CDR2: SGHRS, YFSETQ. V lost 0 bases, J lost 4 bases, and 10 bases lay in between. The CDR3 region is CASSLELYITEAFF. DNA for the CDR3: TGCGCCAGCAGCTTGGAGTTGTACATCACTGAAGCTTTCTTT.

Remarks on this clonotype: Possible read error: a much larger clone is one base away. The V gene is TRBV20-1, the J gene TRBJ1-1; D is unresolved. This CDR3 has 12 amino acids. Trimming removed 5 bases at V and 3 bases at J, with 10 bases between. Germline values: CDR1 DFQATT, CDR2 SNEGSKA (reference sequence). The CDR3 loop is CSAGPSDTEAFF. The CDR3, as DNA: TGCAGTGCTGGACCCTCGGACACTGAAGCTTTCTTT.

This clonotype was detected ten times or more. The rearrangement joins TRBV20-1 to TRBJ1-1, with 9 bases matching TRBD1. Germline V gene lookup returns CDR1 DFQATT and CDR2 SNEGSKA (reference sequence). CDR3 size: 12 residues. V lost 6 bases to trimming and J lost 5 bases; unmatched junction nucleotides: 4. The CDR3 protein is CSATTGGTEAFF. The CDR3 DNA reads TGCAGTGCCACGACAGGGGGGACTGAAGCTTTCTTT.

This clonotype occurred many times. The junction does not match germline at one end; this may be a read error. The chain joins TRBV7-6 to TRBJ2-7, with D unclear. From germline, CDR1 is SGHVS and CDR2 FNYEAQ. The CDR3 contains 13 residues. The CDR3 region has the DNA TGTGCTAGCAGCTTAGAAGCCACCTACGAGCAGTACTTC. Its translation is CASSLEATYEQYF.

At least ten counts were recorded for this clonotype. This chain joins TRBV29-1 and TRBJ2-2; D possibly corresponds to TRBD2 (5 bases). The V end lost 7 bases, the J end lost 0 bases, and 9 bases lay between the germline ends. The CDR3 is 13 residues long. Germline values: CDR1 SQVTM, CDR2 ANQGSEA. CDR3 protein: CSAKGANTGELFF. The CDR3 DNA is TGCAGCGCCAAGGGAGCGAACACCGGGGAGCTGTTTTTT.